The next 13 T cell receptor beta chains were all read from a single sample in a study of blood T cells in healthy people across ages. The second PCR ran roughly 7 to 12 cycles with a sample-barcoded 5' primer and J-beta primers. TCRdb redid the calling of the 5' RACE reads with MiXCR, one entry per CDR3 protein. Of around 1.7 million distinct CDR3 sequences in the sample, about 30% were seen once. Sequencing was performed on blood. The source of these receptors is a woman between 25 and 40 years old in good health.

The J gene is TRBJ1-5, the V gene TRBV12-3 or TRBV12-4, with 7 bases lining up with TRBD1. The CDR3 contains 14 residues. After removal of 2 bases from V and 7 bases from J, the junction contained 5 bases not matched to a gene. CDR3 protein: CASSLTTGAQPQHF. CDR3 sequence (DNA): TGTGCCAGCAGTTTAACCACAGGGGCCCAGCCCCAGCATTTT.

This clonotype was found many times. CDR3 amino acids: CSARRVASDTQYF. DNA of the CDR3: TGCAGTGCTAGAAGGGTAGCCTCAGATACGCAGTATTTT. The chain is built from TRBV20-1 and TRBJ2-3; no clear D. V gave up 2 bases and J gave up 4 bases, with 10 bases separating them. The CDR3 runs 13 residues. Germline-derived CDR1 and CDR2 are DFQATT and SNEGSKA (reference sequence).

In regard to this clonotype: A junction boundary mismatches the germline segment, possibly from a read error. This sequence joins TRBV12-3 or TRBV12-4 and TRBJ1-1, with D perhaps matching TRBD1 (6 bases). The CDR3 sequence is 12 residues long. CDR3 region: CASSFGQGKAFF. In nucleotides, the CDR3 is TGTGCTAGCAGTTTTGGTCAGGGGAAAGCTTTCTTT.

Only a few counts were recorded for this clonotype. This chain links TRBV5-1 with TRBJ2-5; perhaps TRBD2 as D (7 bases). The CDR3 contains 15 residues. The V end lost 3 bases, the J end lost 5 bases, and 17 bases lay between the germline ends. Germline CDR1 SGHRS, CDR2 YFSETQ. Here the CDR3 reads CASSSGGPGLETQYF. For the CDR3, the DNA is TGCGCCAGCAGCTCCGGGGGGCCCGGGTTGGAGACCCAGTACTTC.

This clonotype was seen ten or more times. The chain employs TRBV10-3 and TRBJ2-1, with D unresolved. Germline V gives CDR1 ENHRY, CDR2 SYGVKD. The CDR3 sequence is 13 residues long. Between the trimmed V and J ends, which lost 2 bases and 4 bases, there was a span of 6 bases. The CDR3 nucleotides are TGTGCCATCAGTGAGCGGCTGTACAATGAGCAGTTCTTC. Its translation is CAISERLYNEQFF.

The CDR3 loop is CSASHGGAIDREQYF. The CDR3 bases are TGCAGTGCTTCCCACGGGGGGGCAATCGATCGCGAGCAGTACTTC. The V and J genes are TRBV20-1 and TRBJ2-4; 8 positions agree with TRBD2. The DNA end is more similar to TRBJ2-7, so the J call may be wrong. Germline-derived CDR1 and CDR2 are DFQATT and SNEGSKA (reference sequence). The length of the CDR3 is 15 residues.

Only a few counts were recorded for this clonotype. The chain has TRBV9 and TRBJ2-3; no reliable D call. CDR1 is SGDLS and CDR2 is YYNGEE in the germline V gene. The CDR3 is 14 amino acids. The germline V and J ends were trimmed by 2 bases and 5 bases, with 12 bases remaining between them. Here the CDR3 DNA reads TGTGCCAGCAGCGTCTCAGCGTTGGGAGATACGCAGTATTTT. It specifies CASSVSALGDTQYF.

The chain couples TRBV7-2 to TRBJ2-3; unclear D gene. The CDR3 spans 13 residues. Trimming removed 5 bases at V and 9 bases at J, with 15 bases between. Germline loops: CDR1 SGHTA, CDR2 FQGNSA. The CDR3 region has the DNA TGTGCCAGCAGCATCTCCACCACCAACACGCAGTATTTT. It yields the protein CASSISTTNTQYF.

A few counts support this clonotype. The gene calls are TRBV18 and TRBJ2-3, with 10 bases lining up with TRBD1. Germline V gene lookup returns CDR1 KGHSH and CDR2 LQKENI. The CDR3 loop spans 19 amino acids. V was clipped by 3 bases and J by 4 bases; unmatched bases: 16. For the CDR3, the DNA is TGTGCCAGCTCACCCACGCGGACAGGGGGTGTCCGGTTTGCAGATACGCAGTATTTT. It encodes CASSPTRTGGVRFADTQYF.

This clonotype was observed a few times. The V and J genes are TRBV6-5 and TRBJ1-2, with TRBD1 matching 8 bases. The V and J ends lost 3 bases and 5 bases, in that order; junction bases with no gene match: 11. The CDR3 runs 16 residues. CDR1 is MNHEY and CDR2 is SVGAGI in the germline V gene. Written as DNA, the CDR3 is TGTGCCAGCAGTTATCGCGCCTATGACAGGGGATATGGCTACACCTTC. Translated, it gives CASSYRAYDRGYGYTF.

To note about this clonotype: A much larger clone lies one base from this, so it may be a read error. CDR3 nucleotides: TGCGCCAGCAGCCAAGGGGGCTACAGAAAGGACACTGAAGCTTTCTTT. The encoded protein is CASSQGGYRKDTEAFF. The chain joins TRBV4-3 to TRBJ1-1; D may be TRBD1 (5 bases). The CDR3 contains 16 residues. Trimming cost V 1 base and J 3 bases, with 15 bases left between them. Germline V gives CDR1 LGHNA, CDR2 YSLEER.

This clonotype has only a few counts. The rearrangement uses TRBV5-5 and TRBJ2-7, with a weak D call TRBD1 (6 bases). The germline CDR1 and CDR2 sequences are SGHKS and YYEKEE (reference sequence). This CDR3 is built from 14 residues. Trimming took off 4 bases at V and 4 bases at J, with 15 bases between the two ends. CDR3 protein: CASSLTGAMYEQYF. In DNA, the CDR3 is TGTGCCAGCAGCCTGACAGGAGCAATGTACGAGCAGTACTTC.

J is TRBJ1-1 and V is TRBV12-3 or TRBV12-4; D unresolved. The CDR3 length is 14 residues. V lost 4 bases to trimming and J lost 5 bases, with 14 bases between them. This CDR3 is CASSSAGICTEAFF. The CDR3 bases are TGTGCCAGCAGTTCCGCCGGGATTTGTACTGAAGCTTTCTTT.